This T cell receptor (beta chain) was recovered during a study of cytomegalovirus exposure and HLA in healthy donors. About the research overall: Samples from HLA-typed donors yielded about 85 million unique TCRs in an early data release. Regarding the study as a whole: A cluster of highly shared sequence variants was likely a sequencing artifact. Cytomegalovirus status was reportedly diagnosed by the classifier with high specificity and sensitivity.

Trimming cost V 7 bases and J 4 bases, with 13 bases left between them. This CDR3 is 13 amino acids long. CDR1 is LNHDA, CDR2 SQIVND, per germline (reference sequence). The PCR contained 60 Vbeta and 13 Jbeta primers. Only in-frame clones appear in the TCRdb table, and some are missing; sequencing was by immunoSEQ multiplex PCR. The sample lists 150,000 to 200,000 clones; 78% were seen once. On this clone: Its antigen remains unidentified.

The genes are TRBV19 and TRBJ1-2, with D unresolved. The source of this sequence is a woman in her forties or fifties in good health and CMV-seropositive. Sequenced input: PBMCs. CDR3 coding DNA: TGTGCCAGTACCCCTGGCAGATCCTATGGCTACACCTTC. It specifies CASTPGRSYGYTF.